These 13 T cell receptor beta chains share one sample of origin, sequenced in a study of OX40 agonist ivuxolimab in advanced cancers. The protocol was immunoSEQ multiplex PCR, while the TCRdb copy is restricted to in-frame clones and leaves out a portion. The sample gives over 50,000 clones, approximately 92% of which show up once; more than 20% is in the top ten. The starting material was CD4+ or CD8+ T cells sorted from blood, obtained in a trial of the OX40 agonist ivuxolimab. The receptors come from an adult with an advanced solid tumor such as melanoma, head and neck, liver or kidney cancer.

The rearrangement joins TRBV7-2 to TRBJ2-1; no firm D call. Trimming cost V 3 bases and J 9 bases, with 9 bases left between them. Per the germline V gene, CDR1 is SGHTA and CDR2 is FQGNSA. There are 12 residues in the CDR3. CDR3 residues: CASSFSLVEQFF. The CDR3 DNA is TGTGCCAGCAGCTTCAGCCTAGTTGAGCAGTTCTTC.

This chain connects TRBV28 to TRBJ1-5; 8 bases are a match to TRBD1. V lost 6 bases and J lost 1; bases outside the gene matches: 2. The V gene's germline CDR1 is MDHEN and CDR2 SYDVKM. CDR3 length: 14 amino acids. The CDR3 sequence: CASRTGESNQPQHF. The CDR3 DNA reads TGTGCCAGCAGGACAGGGGAAAGCAATCAGCCCCAGCATTTT.

In this sample, this clone turned up a few times. The chain recombines TRBV18 with TRBJ1-5; the match to TRBD1 covers 7 bases. The ends lost 6 bases at V and 9 bases at J; junction bases unmatched: 8. The germline V gene encodes CDR1 KGHSH and CDR2 LQKENI. There are 13 residues in the CDR3. The CDR3 bases are TGTGCCAGCTCCACAGGGGCCCCCTGGCCCCAGCATTTT. This codes for CASSTGAPWPQHF.

This chain connects TRBV5-8 to TRBJ2-1; no definite D call. The CDR3 runs 14 residues. The V and J ends lost 0 bases and 6 bases respectively, with 10 bases between them. Germline V gene sequence: CDR1 SGHTS, CDR2 YDEGEE. The CDR3 nucleotides read TGTGCCAGCAGCTTGGAGGGTGAGCTCAATGAGCAGTTCTTC. Translating gives CASSLEGELNEQFF.

The rearrangement uses TRBV6-4 and TRBJ1-2; 7 bases line up with TRBD1. CDR3 length: 13 amino acids. Unmatched junction bases numbered 2, after V lost 3 bases and J lost 4 bases. Germline V gives CDR1 MRHNA, CDR2 SNTAGT. CDR3 residues: CASSEWDSYGYTF. The CDR3 DNA follows: TGTGCCAGCAGTGAGTGGGACAGCTATGGCTACACCTTC.

The chain is built from TRBV25-1 and TRBJ1-1; D is uncertain. The CDR3 has 13 residues. Germline CDR1 and CDR2: MGHDK and SYGVNS. V lost 4 bases and J lost 6, with 12 bases in between. CDR3 amino acids: CASSAQFRPEAFF. The CDR3 bases are TGTGCCAGCAGTGCCCAGTTTAGGCCTGAAGCTTTCTTT.

This chain uses TRBV6-6 with TRBJ2-2; D gene unclear. The V end lost 9 bases, the J end lost 1 base, and 12 bases lay between the germline ends. Germline-derived CDR1 and CDR2 are MNHNY and SVGAGI (reference sequence). The CDR3 spans 14 residues. In DNA form, the CDR3 reads TGTGCCAGTTCCCTCGGTATGAACACCGGGGAGCTGTTTTTT. It specifies CASSLGMNTGELFF.

The rearrangement uses TRBV5-4 and TRBJ2-3; D is ambiguous. This CDR3 comprises 13 residues. The germline CDR1 and CDR2 sequences are SGHNT and YYREEE (reference sequence). Trimming took 0 bases from V and 3 from J, leaving 5 bases between them. The CDR3 nucleotides read TGTGCCAGCAGCTTGGGCTTAACAGATACGCAGTATTTT. This gives the protein CASSLGLTDTQYF.

V usage is TRBV4-2 and J usage is TRBJ2-1; D unresolved. CDR1 is LGHNA and CDR2 is YNFKEQ in the germline V gene. Trimming cost V 0 bases and J 0 bases, with 9 bases left between them. CDR3 length equals 16 residues. CDR3 nucleotides: TGTGCCAGCAGCCAAGAGGCTAGTGACTCCTACAATGAGCAGTTCTTC. It encodes CASSQEASDSYNEQFF.

The chain recombines TRBV5-4 with TRBJ2-1, with D uncertain. The CDR3 loop spans 13 amino acids. CDR1 is SGHNT, CDR2 YYREEE, per germline (reference sequence). V was cut by 2 bases and J by 7 bases, with 10 bases left in between. Written as DNA, the CDR3 is TGTGCCAGCAGCTTACAAGGTAGTAATGAGCAGTTCTTC. This codes for CASSLQGSNEQFF.

V is TRBV15 and J is TRBJ2-1, with unresolved D. V shed 4 bases and J shed 4 bases, with 8 bases lying between them. The CDR3 contains 13 residues. The germline V gene has CDR1 LNHNV and CDR2 YYDKDF (reference sequence). This CDR3 is CATSTVTYNEQFF. The DNA for the CDR3 is TGTGCCACCAGCACTGTTACTTACAATGAGCAGTTCTTC.

The table lists this clone with a few counts. The chain has TRBV30 and TRBJ1-1; TRBD1 might be the D (6 bases). CDR3 size: 11 residues. CDR1 is GTSNPN and CDR2 is SVGIG in the germline V gene (reference sequence). The CDR3 loop reads CAGGIGAEAFF. The CDR3 DNA sequence: TGTGCTGGGGGCATTGGCGCTGAAGCTTTCTTT.

The chain couples TRBV6-6 to TRBJ2-4; TRBD2 matches 7 bases. The length of the CDR3 is 15 residues. CDR1 and CDR2 (germline): MNHNY, SVGAGI (reference sequence). Trimming took 7 bases from V and 0 from J; bases not matched to a gene: 6. The CDR3 sequence is CASIGGGLAKNIQYF. The CDR3 coding sequence is TGTGCCAGCATTGGGGGGGGACTAGCCAAAAACATTCAGTACTTC.